Listed here are 8 T cell receptor beta chains from one sample, sequenced in a study of cytomegalovirus exposure and HLA in healthy donors. Both 60 Vbeta primers and 13 Jbeta primers went into the PCR. Clones were read by immunoSEQ multiplex PCR, and TCRdb kept only the in-frame ones, dropping some. The profile shows around 99,000 clones, 60% to 80% of them singletons. Sequences were obtained from PBMCs. All receptors derive from a man aged 35 to 55 in good health and CMV-seronegative.

The gene calls are TRBV1 and TRBJ1-5. TRBV1 is termed a pseudogene. The CDR3 covers 17 residues. Here the CDR3 DNA reads TGCACCAGCAGCGAGAGAGGCGTTCCCTATAGCAATCAGCCCCAGCATTTT. It yields the protein CTSSERGVPYSNQPQHF.

The chain uses TRBV20-1 and TRBJ2-7, with no clear D. The germline gives CDR1 DFQATT, CDR2 SNEGSKA (reference sequence). The CDR3 totals 11 residues. Trimming shortened V by 1 base and J by 4 bases, and 5 bases separated the two germline ends. CDR3 loop: CSARATYEQYF. The CDR3 DNA reads TGCAGTGCTAGAGCCACTTACGAGCAGTACTTC.

This rearrangement joins TRBV11-2 to TRBJ2-1; 10 positions agree with TRBD2. Germline V CDR1 and CDR2: SGHAT, FQNNGV. The CDR3 consists of 16 residues. With 0 bases clipped from V and 7 bases from J, the junction kept 6 bases outside the gene matches. The CDR3 reads CASSLEASGSGNEQFF. The CDR3 nucleotides read TGTGCCAGCAGCTTAGAGGCTAGCGGGAGTGGGAATGAGCAGTTCTTC.

This chain joins TRBV19 and TRBJ1-4; no definite D call. Germline V gene sequence: CDR1 LNHDA, CDR2 SQIVND (reference sequence). The CDR3 spans 17 residues. The V gene lost 6 bases and the J gene lost 0 bases, with 17 bases spanning the gap. DNA for the CDR3: TGTGCCAGTAGGAGCGGGGAAGGACCTGCAACTAATGAAAAACTGTTTTTT. As protein: CASRSGEGPATNEKLFF.

The rearrangement links TRBV4-2 to TRBJ2-3, with 8 bases matching TRBD2. There are 15 residues in the CDR3. V shed 1 base, J shed 3 bases, and the junction held 3 bases outside the gene matches. Germline V gives CDR1 LGHNA, CDR2 YNFKEQ. This chain's CDR3 is CASSQAASGTDTQYF. DNA of the CDR3: TGTGCCAGCAGCCAAGCCGCTAGCGGGACAGATACGCAGTATTTT.

The gene calls are TRBV4-2 and TRBJ1-3; the D is unclear. V shed 0 bases and J shed 4 bases, with 10 bases lying between them. This CDR3 region has 15 residues. Germline values: CDR1 LGHNA, CDR2 YNFKEQ. This CDR3 is CASSQEWVAGNTIYF. In DNA, the CDR3 is TGTGCCAGCAGCCAAGAATGGGTAGCCGGAAACACCATATATTTT.

The chain is built from TRBV15 and TRBJ1-4; D unresolved. The germline CDR1 and CDR2 sequences are LNHNV and YYDKDF (reference sequence). This CDR3 region has 16 residues. V was cut by 2 bases and J by 1 base, with 11 bases left in between. Here the CDR3 reads CATSRPSGGTNEKLFF. The CDR3 region has the DNA TGTGCCACCAGCAGACCCTCGGGAGGAACTAATGAAAAACTGTTTTTT. The full variable domain, its missing parts supplied by reference TRBV15 and TRBJ1-4, is DAMVIQNPRYQVTQFGKPVTLSCSQTLNHNVMYWYQQKSSQAPKLLFHYYDKDFNNEADTPDNFQSRRPNTSFCFLDIRSPGLGDTAMYLCATSRPSGGTNEKLFFGSGTQLSVL.

A single count supports this clone. V gene TRBV28 combines with J gene TRBJ2-4, with a tentative D call TRBD2 (6 bases). Trimming took off 6 bases at V and 7 bases at J, with 19 bases between the two ends. The CDR3 contains 15 residues. Looked up from germline, CDR1 is MDHEN and CDR2 is SYDVKM. The DNA for the CDR3 is TGTGCCAGCAGCCCTCCCGGGACTGGTCGTAACATTCAGTACTTC. Its protein product is CASSPPGTGRNIQYF.